This T cell receptor beta chain was found in a study of cytomegalovirus exposure and HLA in healthy donors. Overall study findings and caveats: Earlier results showed most TCR beta V segments being productive about 90% or about 30% of the time.

The PCR ran on 60 Vbeta and 13 Jbeta primers. The table came from immunoSEQ multiplex PCR; TCRdb's copy has only in-frame clones and leaves some out. Here the sample spans around 130,000 clones, 83% being singletons. This CDR3 is 17 amino acids long. From germline, CDR1 is MGHRA and CDR2 YSYEKL. The trim removed 2 bases at V and 0 bases at J, leaving 7 bases unmatched. In the case of this clone: Its antigen is unknown.

This TCR was sampled from a girl aged 2 to 9 in good health and CMV-seronegative. The V call is TRBV4-1, the J call TRBJ1-3; 7 bases are a match to TRBD1. The specimen sequenced was PBMCs. CDR3 bases: TGCGCCAGCAGCCAACTCGAGGACAGGAGCTCTGGAAACACCATATATTTT. It specifies CASSQLEDRSSGNTIYF.